This T cell receptor beta chain is drawn from a study of Graves' ophthalmopathy and Graves' hyperthyroidism. Trimming took 0 bases from V and 8 from J, leaving 10 bases between them. The CDR3 runs 13 residues. Per the germline V gene, CDR1 is SGHDN and CDR2 is FVKESK. The sequenced template was RNA, covering the TCR beta CDR3 region. HTBI primers served in a first-round RT-PCR, which a second-round multiplex PCR followed. TCRdb re-called the multiplex PCR reads through MiXCR, storing one row per CDR3 protein. The table includes 740,000 or so distinct CDR3 sequences, 35% to 50% detected once. Material for sequencing was peripheral blood. The sequence was obtained from an adult man with Graves' ophthalmopathy. The chain is built from TRBV14 and TRBJ1-2, with a possible D match to TRBD1 (6 bases). The CDR3 DNA reads as TGTGCCAGCAGCCAAGACCAGGGGCGGGGCTACACCTTC. It is translated as CASSQDQGRGYTF.